The clone carrying this T cell receptor (beta chain) was found a few times. Its antigen is unknown. This CDR3 contains 13 residues. Trimming left V 6 bases short and J 7 bases short, with 10 bases between. Germline V gene data show CDR1 as MNHEY and CDR2 as SVGAGI. TCRdb keeps only in-frame clones here, not all; method: immunoSEQ multiplex PCR. Among approximately 130,000 clones, around 90% were seen once, and the ten largest hold around 0.16%. The data belong to a study of graft-versus-host responses after intestinal transplantation. Study conclusions and caveats: The recipient marrow held GvH clones, and some of them showed up first in ileum or blood.

The origin of this receptor is a human donor who received an intestinal transplant. J is TRBJ1-6 and V is TRBV6-5, with D possibly matching TRBD1 (5 bases). The material sequenced was unstimulated CD4+ T cells sorted from spleen or lymph node cells, taken before intestinal transplant. CDR3 region: CASREGKNSPLHF. The CDR3 DNA is TGTGCCAGCAGGGAGGGGAAGAATTCACCCCTCCACTTT.